These 21 T cell receptor beta chains came from one sample sequenced in a study of blood T cell repertoires in COVID-19. The table came from immunoSEQ multiplex PCR; TCRdb's copy has only in-frame clones and leaves some out. The sample carries 200,000 to 250,000 clones, over 70% recorded once. The specimen was PBMCs or T cells enriched from blood (not recorded which). The receptors stem from a woman in her twenties or thirties who had been exposed to COVID-19.

This chain joins TRBV27 and TRBJ1-5; TRBD1 matches at 8 bases. V dropped 5 bases and J dropped 11; count of bases not matched to a gene: 8. The CDR3 is made up of 13 amino acids. The V gene's germline CDR1 is MNHEY and CDR2 SMNVEV (reference sequence). CDR3 protein: CASSDSDRASQHF. CDR3 nucleotides: TGTGCCAGCAGTGACTCGGACAGGGCTTCCCAGCATTTT.

The chain is built from TRBV3-1 (or the pseudogene TRBV3-2) and TRBJ2-7, with TRBD2 identical over 10 bases. There are 15 residues in the CDR3. CDR1 and CDR2 from the germline V gene are LGHDT and YNNKEL (reference sequence). The V segment lost 2 bases and the J segment 4 bases; nucleotides outside the gene matches: 5. The CDR3 nucleotides are TGTGCCAGCAGCCAAACACTAGCGGGGTCTTACGAGCAGTACTTC. The encoded protein is CASSQTLAGSYEQYF.

The CDR3 region is CASSPGRGYNEQFF. The DNA for the CDR3 is TGTGCCAGCTCACCAGGGCGGGGGTACAATGAGCAGTTCTTC. The V and J genes are TRBV18 and TRBJ2-1; 7 nucleotides agree with TRBD2. This CDR3 spans 14 amino acids. Germline V gene lookup returns CDR1 KGHSH and CDR2 LQKENI. Trimming cost V 2 bases and J 4 bases; bases outside gene matches: 2.

The chain couples TRBV28 to TRBJ2-7; TRBD2 is a possible D gene (5 bases). Trimming stripped 8 bases from V and 3 bases from J, with 5 bases between. Germline V lookup: CDR1 MDHEN, CDR2 SYDVKM. This CDR3 is built from 10 residues. In DNA, the CDR3 is TGTGCCAGCGGAGGCTACGAGCAGTACTTC. This translates into CASGGYEQYF.

The V gene is TRBV6-1, the J gene TRBJ1-5, with unresolved D. The V and J ends lost 0 bases and 4 bases respectively, with 4 bases between them. The CDR3 has 13 amino acids. The germline gives CDR1 MNHNS, CDR2 SASEGT. The CDR3 nucleotides read TGTGCCAGCAGTGAAGCAGAGAATCAGCCCCAGCATTTT. Residues: CASSEAENQPQHF.

V is TRBV19 and J is TRBJ2-1; D is possibly TRBD2 (6 bases). The CDR3 sequence is 16 residues long. Germline CDR1 and CDR2: LNHDA and SQIVND (reference sequence). V lost 4 bases, J lost 0 bases, and 13 bases lay in between. In nucleotides, the CDR3 is TGTGCCAGTAGTACCTCTACTAGCCTCTCCTACAATGAGCAGTTCTTC. It encodes CASSTSTSLSYNEQFF.

This chain links TRBV19 with TRBJ2-1, with 11 bases that match TRBD2. Germline V gene lookup returns CDR1 LNHDA and CDR2 SQIVND (reference sequence). Trimming took 4 bases from V and 2 from J; bases not matched to a gene: 1. The CDR3 sequence is 15 residues long. CDR3 nucleotide sequence: TGTGCCAGTAGTAATAGCGGGAGGGCCTACAATGAGCAGTTCTTC. Translation gives CASSNSGRAYNEQFF.

This clone was observed a single time. The genes are TRBV28 and TRBJ1-4, with 9 bases fitting TRBD1. Germline V lookup: CDR1 MDHEN, CDR2 SYDVKM. With 8 bases clipped from V and 8 bases from J, the junction kept 6 bases outside the gene matches. The CDR3 spans 13 residues. CDR3 nucleotide sequence: TGTGCCAGCCAGGACAGGGGCGGGGAAAAACTGTTTTTT. Protein sequence: CASQDRGGEKLFF.

The chain couples TRBV27 to TRBJ2-7; 13 positions agree with TRBD2. This CDR3 contains 13 residues. Germline V gene lookup returns CDR1 MNHEY and CDR2 SMNVEV (reference sequence). Trimming took 8 bases from V and 6 from J; bases not matched to a gene: 4. CDR3 loop: CASRTSGSLEQYF. The CDR3 DNA reads as TGTGCCAGCCGGACTAGCGGGAGTCTCGAGCAGTACTTC.

The gene calls are TRBV2 and TRBJ2-1; 9 bases map to TRBD1. There are 16 residues in the CDR3. J was trimmed by 4 bases and V by 7 bases; bases with no gene match: 11. CDR1 is SNHLY and CDR2 is FYNNEI in the germline V gene. In nucleotides, the CDR3 is TGTGCCAGCATTAGGACAGGGGACCGTGATTACAATGAGCAGTTCTTC. As protein: CASIRTGDRDYNEQFF. The variable domain in full, with the rest retrieved from reference TRBV2 and TRBJ2-1, is EPEVTQTPSHQVTQMGQEVILRCVPISNHLYFYWYRQILGQKVEFLVSFYNNEISEKSEIFDDQFSVERPDGSNFTLKIRSTKLEDSAMYFCASIRTGDRDYNEQFFGPGTRLTVL.

This clone was seen more than once but under ten times. This chain links TRBV30 with TRBJ2-7, with D possibly matching TRBD1 (5 bases). The CDR3 covers 13 residues. Germline assignment: CDR1 GTSNPN and CDR2 SVGIG (reference sequence). This CDR3 is CASSRHRTYEQYF. In DNA form, the CDR3 reads TGTGCTTCCTCCCGGCACAGGACCTACGAGCAGTACTTC.

This rearrangement joins TRBV19 to TRBJ1-5; D is undetermined. The CDR3 is 14 residues long. Trimming removed 8 bases from V and 0 bases from J, with 11 bases in between. The germline gives CDR1 LNHDA, CDR2 SQIVND (reference sequence). CDR3 protein: CASSQDFSNQPQHF. The DNA for the CDR3 is TGTGCCAGTTCTCAGGACTTTAGCAATCAGCCCCAGCATTTT.

In nucleotides, the CDR3 is TGTGCCAGCAGTGCCGGGACAAAGGTCTTGGACGAGCAGTACTTC. Translation: CASSAGTKVLDEQYF. The rearrangement uses TRBV11-3 and TRBJ2-7; possibly TRBD1 for D (6 bases). Per the germline V gene, CDR1 is SGHNT and CDR2 is YENEEA. There are 15 residues in the CDR3. V was shortened by 6 bases and J by 5 bases, with 20 bases between the two germline ends. The full variable domain, in which reference TRBV11-3 and TRBJ2-7 provide the parts outside the CDR3, is EAGVVQSPRYKIIEKKQPVAFWCNPISGHNTLYWYLQNLGQGPELLIRYENEEAVDDSQLPKDRFSAERLKGVDSTLKIQPAELGDSAVYLCASSAGTKVLDEQYFGPGTRLTVT.

This clone was seen just once. The chain uses TRBV18 and TRBJ1-1; 8 nucleotides align to TRBD1. The CDR3 has 16 amino acids. With 6 bases clipped from V and 0 bases from J, the junction kept 9 bases outside the gene matches. Germline V gives CDR1 KGHSH, CDR2 LQKENI. The CDR3 nucleotides read TGTGCCAGCTCCCCTGGGACAGGCTGGTTGAACACTGAAGCTTTCTTT. Translated: CASSPGTGWLNTEAFF.

The CDR3, as DNA: TGTGCCAGCAGCCCTCGGTTTACAGGGCTCTTAAACATTCAGTACTTC. Its protein is CASSPRFTGLLNIQYF. The V and J genes are TRBV5-5 and TRBJ2-4, with D perhaps matching TRBD1 (6 bases). The CDR3 runs 16 residues. Trimming shortened V by 4 bases and J by 6 bases, and 20 bases separated the two germline ends. Germline CDR1 is SGHKS and CDR2 is YYEKEE (reference sequence). Based on the CDR3 plus reference TRBV5-5 and TRBJ2-4, the full variable domain is DAGVTQSPTHLIKTRGQQVTLRCSPISGHKSVSWYQQVLGQGPQFIFQYYEKEERGRGNFPDRFSARQFPNYSSELNVNALLLGDSALYLCASSPRFTGLLNIQYFGAGTRLSVL.

A word on this clone: An end of the junction differs from the germline gene, which may be a read error. V gene TRBV24-1 combines with J gene TRBJ2-5; weak D call: TRBD2 (6 bases). This CDR3 is built from 11 residues. Germline V gives CDR1 KGHDR, CDR2 SFDVKD. In nucleotides, the CDR3 is TGTGCCACCAGTGATCTAGCGCGCTGGGACTTC. Protein product: CATSDLARWDF.

This chain connects TRBV7-6 to TRBJ1-1; D is undetermined. The germline gives CDR1 SGHVS, CDR2 FNYEAQ. Trimming cost V 0 bases and J 5 bases, with 13 bases left between them. The CDR3 is made up of 15 amino acids. As DNA, the CDR3 is TGTGCCAGCAGCTTAGCGCCTTCCGGCGGGACTGAAGCTTTCTTT. Translating it yields CASSLAPSGGTEAFF. Full variable domain (missing parts from reference TRBV7-6 and TRBJ1-1): GAGVSQSPRYKVTKRGQDVALRCDPISGHVSLYWYRQALGQGPEFLTYFNYEAQQDKSGLPNDRFSAERPEGSISTLTIQRTEQRDSAMYRCASSLAPSGGTEAFFGQGTRLTVV.

The count of this clone is one. The chain links TRBV6-6 to TRBJ2-5, with D possibly being TRBD1 (6 bases). Germline CDR1 MNHNY, CDR2 SVGAGI (reference sequence). This CDR3 has 15 residues. Trimming pared 1 base from V and 1 base from J, leaving 10 bases between. This CDR3 is CASSYYRASQETQYF. Written as DNA, the CDR3 is TGTGCCAGCAGTTACTACAGGGCCTCCCAAGAGACCCAGTACTTC.

This rearrangement joins TRBV2 to TRBJ1-5; TRBD1 aligns across 7 bases. The CDR3 contains 15 residues. V shed 5 bases and J 4 bases; nucleotides not matched to a gene: 8. CDR1 SNHLY and CDR2 FYNNEI come from the germline V gene. The CDR3: CASSQQGSINQPQHF. In DNA form, the CDR3 reads TGTGCCAGCAGTCAACAGGGGTCCATAAATCAGCCCCAGCATTTT.

This chain connects TRBV4-1 to TRBJ1-2, with D tentatively TRBD1 (6 bases). CDR1 and CDR2 from the germline V gene are MGHRA and YSYEKL. V lost 1 base, J lost 5 bases, and 11 bases lay in between. CDR3 size: 14 residues. The CDR3 DNA sequence: TGCGCCAGCAGCCAAGCCCCAGGGGATTATGGCTACACCTTC. This codes for CASSQAPGDYGYTF.

The V and J genes are TRBV28 and TRBJ2-6; the D is unclear. The CDR3 sequence is 20 residues long. V was clipped by 3 bases and J by 0 bases, with 21 bases between them. Germline V gives CDR1 MDHEN, CDR2 SYDVKM. The CDR3: CASSFNPILQAFSGANVLTF. The CDR3 nucleotides are TGTGCCAGCAGTTTTAACCCAATTCTTCAAGCCTTCTCTGGGGCCAACGTCCTGACTTTC.